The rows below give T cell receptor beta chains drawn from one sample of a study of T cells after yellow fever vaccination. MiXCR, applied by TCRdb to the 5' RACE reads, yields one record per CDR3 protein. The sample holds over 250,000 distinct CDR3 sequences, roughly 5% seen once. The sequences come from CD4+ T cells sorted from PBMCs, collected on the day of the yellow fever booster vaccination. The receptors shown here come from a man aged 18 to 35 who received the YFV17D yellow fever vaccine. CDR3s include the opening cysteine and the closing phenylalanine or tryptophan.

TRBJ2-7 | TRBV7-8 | CASSLALDPSGYEQYF
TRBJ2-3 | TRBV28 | CASVFRGTDTQYF
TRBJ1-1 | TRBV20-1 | CSASTHGVNTEAFF
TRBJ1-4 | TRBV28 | CASSSGFLEKLFF
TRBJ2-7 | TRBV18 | CASSPTGQGTGEQYF
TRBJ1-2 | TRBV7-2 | CASSPGGAPLF
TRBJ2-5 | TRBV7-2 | CASSLELRRTQYF
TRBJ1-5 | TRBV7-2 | CASSPGTGLGNQPQHF
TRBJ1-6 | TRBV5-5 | CASTAFNSPLHF
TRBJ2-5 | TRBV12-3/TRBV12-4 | CASSPNTRYLETQYF
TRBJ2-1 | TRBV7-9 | CASSLRGGRMVNEQFF
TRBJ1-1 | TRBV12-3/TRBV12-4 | CASSSRRGHGMNTEAFF
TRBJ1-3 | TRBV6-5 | CASSTSGGNTIYF
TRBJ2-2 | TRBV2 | CASTEGGGNTGELFF
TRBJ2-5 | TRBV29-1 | CSVETQGRVVGETQYF
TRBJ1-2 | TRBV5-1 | CASSTSRTDFYTF
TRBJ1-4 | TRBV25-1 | CASSHPGQGAGKLFF
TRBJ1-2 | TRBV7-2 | CATLPETGLNYGYTF
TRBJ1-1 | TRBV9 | CASSVGAGTYTEAFF
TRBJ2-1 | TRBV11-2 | CASSLEPGGAFSYNEQFF